This TCR beta chain came from a study of cytomegalovirus exposure and HLA in healthy donors. Findings and limits, study-wide: High specificity and sensitivity for cytomegalovirus status were reported for the classifier. The authors assumed roughly uniform sequencing depth across donors for presence/absence analyses. The investigators catalogued about 170 TCR beta chains as cytomegalovirus-associated. TRBV6-2, TRBV6-3 and some other V segments were unresolvable in 87-base-pair reads.

With respect to this clone: Its cognate antigen is unknown.

Researchers ran the PCR with 60 Vbeta and 13 Jbeta primers. Sequencing was performed with immunoSEQ multiplex PCR; in TCRdb, only in-frame clones are kept and a portion is missing. The repertoire holds roughly 150,000 clones, with 75% as singletons. The CDR3 loop spans 14 amino acids. The V end was cut by 1 base, the J end by 8 bases, with 9 bases between. Germline lookup yields CDR1 PRHDT and CDR2 FYEKMQ (reference sequence). The rearrangement links TRBV13 to TRBJ1-6, with D hard to call. Material for sequencing was PBMCs. The receptor was derived from a man younger than 40 in good health and CMV-seronegative. The chain's CDR3 is CASSLAGPDSPLHF. In DNA form, the CDR3 reads TGTGCCAGCAGCTTAGCGGGTCCAGATTCACCCCTCCACTTT. The variable domain in full, with the rest retrieved from reference TRBV13 and TRBJ1-6, is AAGVIQSPRHLIKEKRETATLKCYPIPRHDTVYWYQQGPGQDPQFLISFYEKMQSDKGSIPDRFSAQQFSDYHSELNMSSLELGDSALYFCASSLAGPDSPLHFGNGTRLTVT.